What follows describes a single TCR beta chain. The CDR3 sequence is 16 residues long. The germline V gene encodes CDR1 SGHDN and CDR2 FVKESK. Trimming took off 1 base at V and 4 bases at J, with 16 bases between the two ends. Clones were sequenced by immunoSEQ multiplex PCR, and TCRdb holds only the in-frame ones, with some missing. Of under 450,000 clones detected, 80% to 95% appear once; the ten largest clones hold 5% to 8%. This sample was taken from a study of control samples from healthy donors and cancer patients. The chain links TRBV14 to TRBJ2-5; D uncertain. This receptor was identified in a man aged 35-49 years with head and neck cancer. The source material was PBMCs. The CDR3 loop reads CASSQGVHAKGETQYF. CDR3 bases: TGTGCCAGCAGCCAAGGCGTACACGCGAAGGGAGAGACCCAGTACTTC.